The 5 T cell receptor beta chains below all came from one sample that was sequenced in a study of cytomegalovirus exposure and HLA in healthy donors. Primers for the PCR totalled 60 Vbeta and 13 Jbeta. Repertoires were generated with immunoSEQ multiplex PCR, while TCRdb's copy carries only in-frame clones and drops some. Seen here are roughly 120,000 clones, roughly two thirds observed once, and the top ten hold about 1.5%. Sequenced input: PBMCs. Every receptor here comes from a man aged 25 to 45 in good health and CMV-seropositive.

The genes are TRBV29-1 and TRBJ2-3, with D unclear. CDR3 length equals 14 residues. The V end lost 1 base, the J end lost 3 bases, and 11 bases lay between the germline ends. Germline V CDR1 and CDR2: SQVTM, ANQGSEA. CDR3 region: CSVEVGIRTDTQYF. CDR3 sequence (DNA): TGCAGCGTTGAAGTGGGCATCCGGACAGATACGCAGTATTTT.

The chain links TRBV29-1 to TRBJ2-5, with 7 bases identical to TRBD2. The CDR3 covers 13 residues. Germline CDR1 is SQVTM and CDR2 is ANQGSEA. V lost 5 bases and J lost 5; bases outside the gene matches: 8. Written as DNA, the CDR3 is TGCAGCGTTTCTCAGACTAGCCCGGAGACCCAGTACTTC. This translates into CSVSQTSPETQYF.

This clone was picked up a small number of times. The chain has TRBV4-3 and TRBJ2-3, with unresolved D. CDR3 size: 15 residues. Trimming removed 0 bases from V and 4 bases from J, with 11 bases in between. The germline V gene has CDR1 LGHNA and CDR2 YSLEER. The CDR3 DNA reads as TGCGCCAGCAGCCAAGAGGCCGCGAGGCCAGATACGCAGTATTTT. Its translation: CASSQEAARPDTQYF.

The J gene is TRBJ2-7, the V gene TRBV5-6, with D perhaps TRBD2 (6 bases). Germline-derived CDR1 and CDR2 are SGHDT and YYEEEE. The length of the CDR3 is 12 residues. The V and J ends lost 4 bases and 6 bases respectively, with 11 bases between them. The CDR3 bases are TGTGCCAGCAGCCCGGTGGGGGGCGAGCAGTACTTC. Amino acid sequence: CASSPVGGEQYF.

In this sample, this clone turned up a few times. V is TRBV4-1 and J is TRBJ2-7; 15 positions agree with TRBD2. V trimming: 5 bases; J trimming: 5 bases; junction bases outside the gene matches: 7. The germline V gene has CDR1 MGHRA and CDR2 YSYEKL. The CDR3 length is 16 residues. In nucleotides, the CDR3 is TGCGCCAGCAGCTTAAGGACTAGCGGGAGGGCCCACGAGCAGTACTTC. Translating it yields CASSLRTSGRAHEQYF.